Shown below are 29 T cell receptor beta chains from a single sample sequenced in a study of regulatory dendritic cells for organ transplantation. TCRdb's table, derived via immunoSEQ multiplex PCR, lists solely in-frame clones and lacks some. The data show under 40,000 clones, just over 90% seen once. Sequenced: naive CD8+ T cells from blood. The subset was: CD45RA+ naive T cells. These receptors originate from a human donor in good health.

DNA of the CDR3: TGCAGCGTTGAAGGGCGGGCCGGTAGGGCTTTCTTT. It codes for CSVEGRAGRAFF. The V gene is TRBV29-1, the J gene TRBJ1-1; no clear D gene. Trimming pared 1 base from V and 11 bases from J, leaving 14 bases between. This CDR3 has 12 residues. The germline CDR1 and CDR2 sequences are SQVTM and ANQGSEA.

This chain connects TRBV2 to TRBJ2-5, with TRBD1 as a possible D gene (6 bases). The CDR3 runs 12 residues. From germline, CDR1 is SNHLY and CDR2 FYNNEI. Deletions cut 7 bases from V and 4 bases from J, with 10 bases between. CDR3: CASIGGAETQYF. CDR3 sequence (DNA): TGTGCCAGCATTGGGGGCGCAGAGACCCAGTACTTC.

The V call is TRBV29-1, the J call TRBJ2-7; TRBD2 might be the D (6 bases). Germline loops: CDR1 SQVTM, CDR2 ANQGSEA. Trimming took 5 bases from V and 1 from J, leaving 12 bases between them. This CDR3 region has 13 residues. Written as DNA, the CDR3 is TGCAGCGTTCGGGGGTATTCTTCCTACGAGCAGTACTTC. It encodes CSVRGYSSYEQYF.

The gene calls are TRBV4-3 and TRBJ1-4; 8 bases agree with TRBD1. Germline CDR1 and CDR2: LGHNA and YSLEER. The CDR3 has 15 residues. V lost 5 bases, J lost 8 bases, and 10 bases stayed unmatched. The CDR3 nucleotides read TGCGCCAGCAGCGTCCAGGACAGGGTCCAAGAAAAACTGTTTTTT. This translates into CASSVQDRVQEKLFF.

This chain connects TRBV15 to TRBJ2-7; D is possibly TRBD1 or TRBD2 (6 bases each). The length of the CDR3 is 15 residues. Germline V gene lookup returns CDR1 LNHNV and CDR2 YYDKDF (reference sequence). Trimming shortened V by 0 bases and J by 4 bases, and 13 bases separated the two germline ends. The CDR3 protein is CATSRDRGDLYEQYF. The CDR3 region has the DNA TGTGCCACCAGCAGAGATAGGGGGGATCTTTACGAGCAGTACTTC.

J is TRBJ2-2 and V is TRBV9; 9 positions match TRBD1. This CDR3 is built from 16 residues. Germline V gene lookup returns CDR1 SGDLS and CDR2 YYNGEE. With 2 bases clipped from V and 1 base from J, the junction kept 3 bases outside the gene matches. The CDR3 loop is CASSVPGQGNTGELFF. The CDR3 DNA follows: TGTGCCAGCAGCGTTCCGGGACAGGGGAACACCGGGGAGCTGTTTTTT.

The rearrangement links TRBV30 to TRBJ2-2; TRBD2 matches at 10 bases. J gave up 7 bases and V 2 bases, and 4 bases lay outside the gene matches. This CDR3 contains 14 residues. The V gene's germline CDR1 is GTSNPN and CDR2 SVGIG (reference sequence). The CDR3 is CAWSTSGAGGELFF. In DNA, the CDR3 is TGTGCCTGGAGTACTAGCGGGGCGGGCGGGGAGCTGTTTTTT.

J is TRBJ2-5 and V is TRBV6-1; possibly TRBD2 for D (6 bases). Germline CDR1 and CDR2: MNHNS and SASEGT. The CDR3 consists of 11 residues. V lost 6 bases and J lost 4, with 6 bases in between. CDR3: CASRGGETQYF. CDR3 nucleotides: TGTGCCAGCAGGGGGGGAGAGACCCAGTACTTC.

This chain connects TRBV5-6 to TRBJ2-1, with 9 bases that match TRBD2. J was trimmed by 7 bases and V by 3 bases; bases with no gene match: 5. CDR1 is SGHDT and CDR2 is YYEEEE in the germline V gene. The CDR3 consists of 14 residues. CDR3 sequence reads: CASSSGLARNEQFF. The CDR3 DNA is TGTGCCAGCAGCTCCGGACTAGCGAGGAATGAGCAGTTCTTC.

The genes are TRBV28 and TRBJ1-1; no firm D call. The germline CDR1 and CDR2 sequences are MDHEN and SYDVKM. This CDR3 is built from 13 residues. Trimming removed 1 base from V and 1 base from J, with 4 bases in between. DNA for the CDR3: TGTGCCAGCAGTTTATCCGGGAACACTGAAGCTTTCTTT. Its translation: CASSLSGNTEAFF. Using reference TRBV28 and TRBJ1-1 for the parts outside the CDR3, the full variable domain is DVKVTQSSRYLVKRTGEKVFLECVQDMDHENMFWYRQDPGLGLRLIYFSYDVKMKEKGDIPEGYSVSREKKERFSLILESASTNQTSMYLCASSLSGNTEAFFGQGTRLTVV.

The J gene is TRBJ1-2, the V gene TRBV29-1; 9 bases map to TRBD1. Germline assignment: CDR1 SQVTM and CDR2 ANQGSEA. The CDR3 has 14 residues. V lost 3 bases to trimming and J lost 4 bases; unmatched junction nucleotides: 6. DNA for the CDR3: TGCAGCGTTGAGCTCCGGGACAGGGTCTATGGCTACACCTTC. It encodes CSVELRDRVYGYTF. Drawing the rest from reference TRBV29-1 and TRBJ1-2, the complete variable domain is SAVISQKPSRDICQRGTSLTIQCQVDSQVTMMFWYRQQPGQSLTLIATANQGSEATYESGFVIDKFPISRPNLTFSTLTVSNMSPEDSSIYLCSVELRDRVYGYTFGSGTRLTVV.

The chain is built from TRBV18 and TRBJ1-1; no clear D. Trimming removed 4 bases from V and 2 bases from J, with 8 bases in between. Germline CDR1 is KGHSH and CDR2 is LQKENI. This CDR3 contains 13 residues. This CDR3 reads CASSQRTNTEAFF. CDR3 sequence (DNA): TGTGCCAGCTCACAGCGCACAAACACTGAAGCTTTCTTT.

The J gene is TRBJ1-2, the V gene TRBV13; D gene ambiguous. The length of the CDR3 is 14 residues. In germline, CDR1 is PRHDT, CDR2 FYEKMQ (reference sequence). Trimming removed 0 bases at V and 4 bases at J, with 9 bases between. The CDR3 spells CASSLGAGLYGYTF. CDR3 coding DNA: TGTGCCAGCAGCTTAGGAGCCGGACTCTATGGCTACACCTTC.

A word on this clone: Other DNA variants within this sample encode the same CDR3. The chain recombines TRBV6-6 with TRBJ2-3, with TRBD1 matching over 11 bases. J gave up 7 bases and V 7 bases, and 7 bases lay outside the gene matches. From germline, CDR1 is MNHNY and CDR2 SVGAGI (reference sequence). The CDR3 is 14 amino acids. CDR3 DNA sequence: TGTGCCAGCATCCGGGACAGGGGGTGGTATACGCAGTATTTT. Translation: CASIRDRGWYTQYF.

The gene calls are TRBV11-2 and TRBJ2-1, with D hard to call. Trimming cost V 4 bases and J 8 bases, with 12 bases left between them. Germline loops: CDR1 SGHAT, CDR2 FQNNGV. CDR3 size: 13 residues. CDR3 residues: CASSSWTRHEQFF. The CDR3 DNA follows: TGTGCCAGCAGCTCATGGACCCGTCATGAGCAGTTCTTC.

The chain is built from TRBV30 and TRBJ1-2, with D hard to call. Per the germline V gene, CDR1 is GTSNPN and CDR2 is SVGIG (reference sequence). V was trimmed by 3 bases and J by 6 bases, leaving 8 bases between them. The length of the CDR3 is 11 residues. This chain's CDR3 is CAWSGLNGYTF. CDR3 in DNA: TGTGCCTGGAGCGGTTTAAATGGCTACACCTTC.

V is TRBV4-3 and J is TRBJ1-5; tentative D call: TRBD1 (6 bases). This CDR3 comprises 13 residues. The germline gives CDR1 LGHNA, CDR2 YSLEER. Trimming stripped 5 bases from V and 7 bases from J, with 12 bases between. CDR3 sequence (DNA): TGCGCCAGCAGCAGGGGGATGGAACAGCCCCAGCATTTT. The encoded protein is CASSRGMEQPQHF.

The V gene is TRBV9, the J gene TRBJ2-3; D may be TRBD2 (6 bases). The CDR3 runs 15 residues. The germline gives CDR1 SGDLS, CDR2 YYNGEE. Trimming left V 0 bases short and J 2 bases short, with 10 bases between. The CDR3 nucleotides are TGTGCCAGCAGCGTAGACGGGAGAGACACAGATACGCAGTATTTT. This encodes CASSVDGRDTDTQYF.

The gene calls are TRBV4-3 and TRBJ1-1; 7 nucleotides align to TRBD1. CDR3 length: 16 amino acids. Looked up from germline, CDR1 is LGHNA and CDR2 is YSLEER. V was clipped by 0 bases and J by 0 bases; unmatched bases: 4. CDR3 DNA: TGCGCCAGCAGCCAAGACAGGGGGTTCATGAACACTGAAGCTTTCTTT. Its protein product is CASSQDRGFMNTEAFF.

This clone is a singleton in its sample. V usage is TRBV4-1 and J usage is TRBJ1-1; D is possibly TRBD1 (6 bases). The CDR3 is 18 amino acids. Trimming removed 4 bases from V and 2 bases from J, with 23 bases in between. In germline, CDR1 is MGHRA, CDR2 YSYEKL. In nucleotides, the CDR3 is TGCGCCAGCAGCCTCCGTCCGACAGGTCTAAAAAAAAACACTGAAGCTTTCTTT. Residues: CASSLRPTGLKKNTEAFF.

The V and J genes are TRBV27 and TRBJ2-3; the D gene is possibly TRBD2 (6 bases). Germline V lookup: CDR1 MNHEY, CDR2 SMNVEV (reference sequence). This CDR3 comprises 12 residues. Trimming left V 6 bases short and J 4 bases short, with 8 bases between. Here the CDR3 DNA reads TGTGCCAGCAGGGGCGGGGCAGATACGCAGTATTTT. Translating gives CASRGGADTQYF.

V usage is TRBV6-5 and J usage is TRBJ2-3; 10 bases are shared with TRBD2. Germline lookup yields CDR1 MNHEY and CDR2 SVGAGI. CDR3 length equals 15 residues. V dropped 5 bases and J dropped 6; count of bases not matched to a gene: 8. CDR3 sequence: CASSASGGIWDTQYF. CDR3 sequence (DNA): TGTGCCAGCAGTGCTAGCGGGGGAATCTGGGATACGCAGTATTTT.

The rearrangement links TRBV4-2 to TRBJ2-1; D remains ambiguous. Germline CDR1 LGHNA, CDR2 YNFKEQ. Trimming left V 3 bases short and J 10 bases short, with 10 bases between. CDR3 length: 12 amino acids. The CDR3 spells CASSQRTDEQFF. The CDR3 DNA reads as TGTGCCAGCAGCCAGCGTACCGACGAGCAGTTCTTC.

The chain links TRBV13 to TRBJ2-2; 9 bases are shared with TRBD1. Germline V gives CDR1 PRHDT, CDR2 FYEKMQ (reference sequence). J lost 3 bases, V lost 5 bases, and 4 bases had no gene match. This CDR3 comprises 15 residues. CDR3 region: CASSDNRGHTGELFF. The CDR3 coding sequence is TGTGCCAGCAGCGACAACAGGGGGCACACCGGGGAGCTGTTTTTT. The full variable domain, its missing parts supplied by reference TRBV13 and TRBJ2-2, is AAGVIQSPRHLIKEKRETATLKCYPIPRHDTVYWYQQGPGQDPQFLISFYEKMQSDKGSIPDRFSAQQFSDYHSELNMSSLELGDSALYFCASSDNRGHTGELFFGEGSRLTVL.

The rearrangement links TRBV4-3 to TRBJ2-7; 9 bases align to TRBD2. The CDR3 consists of 15 residues. Germline CDR1 is LGHNA and CDR2 is YSLEER. The J segment lost 4 bases and the V segment lost 4 bases, leaving 8 bases of the junction unmatched. CDR3 DNA sequence: TGCGCCAGCAGCCGAGGGACTAGCTGGTTGTACGAGCAGTACTTC. Protein: CASSRGTSWLYEQYF.

CDR3 sequence reads: CASSPTRGGYEQYF. In nucleotides, the CDR3 is TGTGCCAGCAGCCCTACCCGGGGGGGCTACGAGCAGTACTTC. The chain links TRBV9 to TRBJ2-7; 8 nucleotides match TRBD2. The ends lost 4 bases at V and 3 bases at J; junction bases unmatched: 6. This CDR3 is built from 14 residues. The V gene's germline CDR1 is SGDLS and CDR2 YYNGEE.

The chain carries TRBV27 and TRBJ1-2; TRBD1 agrees at 9 bases. The CDR3 consists of 15 residues. The V gene's germline CDR1 is MNHEY and CDR2 SMNVEV (reference sequence). The V segment lost 0 bases and the J segment 6 bases; nucleotides outside the gene matches: 5. Written as DNA, the CDR3 is TGTGCCAGCAGTTTATCAACAGGGGGCGCAAATGGCTACACCTTC. This translates into CASSLSTGGANGYTF.

The chain joins TRBV4-1 to TRBJ2-7; D unclear. The V gene's germline CDR1 is MGHRA and CDR2 YSYEKL. This CDR3 contains 14 residues. With 1 base removed from V and 3 bases from J, the gap between germline ends came to 10 bases. DNA for the CDR3: TGCGCCAGCAGCCAAGGGTCAACAGACTACGAGCAGTACTTC. Encoded protein: CASSQGSTDYEQYF.

The chain carries TRBV5-6 and TRBJ2-5, with D perhaps TRBD1 or TRBD2 (5 bases each). The CDR3 is 18 amino acids. Germline CDR1 is SGHDT and CDR2 is YYEEEE. The V gene lost 1 base and the J gene lost 2 bases, with 21 bases spanning the gap. CDR3 region: CASSLLLGLTGLQETQYF. Here the CDR3 DNA reads TGTGCCAGCAGCTTGTTGTTGGGGCTAACGGGATTACAAGAGACCCAGTACTTC.